The rows below give T cell receptor beta chains drawn from one sample of a study of cytomegalovirus exposure and HLA in healthy donors. Clones were read by immunoSEQ multiplex PCR, and TCRdb kept only the in-frame ones, dropping some. The table shows more than 90,000 clones, with roughly 82% occurring only once. The sequenced material came from PBMCs. The receptors shown here come from a man between 18 and 29 years old in good health and CMV-seronegative. Each CDR3 is given with its conserved first and last residue. The order of the fields is V gene, D gene, clone size, J gene, CDR3 protein, CDR3 DNA. The D gene is left open where the match is weak. Not all rows give a size; the values are once, few, many and, for expanded clones, a class.

v_gene: TRBV14
d_gene: TRBD2
abundance: -
j_gene: TRBJ2-5
CDR3aa: CASSQDLRSGGAWETQYF
CDR3nt: TGTGCCAGCAGCCAAGATCTGCGCAGCGGGGGGGCATGGGAGACCCAGTACTTC

v_gene: TRBV20-1
d_gene: TRBD1
abundance: -
j_gene: TRBJ1-1
CDR3aa: CSASLDRATFF
CDR3nt: TGCAGTGCTAGCCTTGACAGGGCAACTTTCTTT

v_gene: TRBV23-1
d_gene: TRBD1
abundance: -
j_gene: TRBJ2-2
CDR3aa: CASSPSIDRGPTGELFF
CDR3nt: TGCGCCAGCAGTCCCTCCATAGACAGGGGGCCCACCGGGGAGCTGTTTTTT

v_gene: TRBV7-9
d_gene: -
abundance: -
j_gene: TRBJ2-3
CDR3aa: CASSLAGAEGSTDTQYF
CDR3nt: TGTGCCAGCAGCTTAGCGGGAGCGGAGGGAAGCACAGATACGCAGTATTTT

v_gene: TRBV2
d_gene: -
abundance: -
j_gene: TRBJ1-1
CDR3aa: CASRRLSDTEAFF
CDR3nt: TGTGCCAGCAGGAGGTTAAGTGACACTGAAGCTTTCTTT

v_gene: TRBV2
d_gene: -
abundance: -
j_gene: TRBJ1-5
CDR3aa: CASSEGENQPQHF
CDR3nt: TGTGCCAGCAGTGAAGGGGAGAATCAGCCCCAGCATTTT

v_gene: TRBV7-9
d_gene: -
abundance: -
j_gene: TRBJ2-1
CDR3aa: CASSLSDSSYNEQFF
CDR3nt: TGTGCCAGCAGCTTAAGCGACAGCTCCTACAATGAGCAGTTCTTC

v_gene: TRBV5-1
d_gene: TRBD1
abundance: -
j_gene: TRBJ1-2
CDR3aa: CASSLKRTRGDSKYGYTF
CDR3nt: TGCGCCAGCAGCTTGAAGAGGACCCGCGGGGACAGTAAATATGGCTACACCTTC

v_gene: TRBV5-6
d_gene: TRBD1
abundance: -
j_gene: TRBJ2-5
CDR3aa: CASSLGQGQETQYF
CDR3nt: TGTGCCAGCAGCTTGGGACAGGGACAAGAGACCCAGTACTTC

v_gene: TRBV4-1
d_gene: TRBD1
abundance: -
j_gene: TRBJ1-1
CDR3aa: CASSHGQGAGTEAFF
CDR3nt: TGCGCCAGCAGCCATGGACAGGGGGCGGGCACTGAAGCTTTCTTT

v_gene: TRBV7-2
d_gene: -
abundance: -
j_gene: TRBJ2-1
CDR3aa: CASSSSNEQFF
CDR3nt: TGTGCCAGCAGCTCCTCCAATGAGCAGTTCTTC

v_gene: TRBV27
d_gene: -
abundance: -
j_gene: TRBJ1-1
CDR3aa: CASSLSLAENTEAFF
CDR3nt: TGTGCCAGCAGTTTATCGTTGGCAGAGAACACTGAAGCTTTCTTT

v_gene: TRBV6-5
d_gene: -
abundance: -
j_gene: TRBJ2-7
CDR3aa: CASSYSPSATSYEQYF
CDR3nt: TGTGCCAGCAGTTACTCGCCTAGCGCGACCTCCTACGAGCAGTACTTC

v_gene: TRBV7-9
d_gene: -
abundance: few
j_gene: TRBJ2-7
CDR3aa: CASTRSYEQYF
CDR3nt: TGTGCCAGCACCCGTTCCTACGAGCAGTACTTC

v_gene: TRBV15
d_gene: TRBD1
abundance: -
j_gene: TRBJ2-2
CDR3aa: CATRSLSQGANTGELFF
CDR3nt: TGTGCCACCAGGAGCCTATCACAGGGGGCTAACACCGGGGAGCTGTTTTTT

v_gene: TRBV6-6
d_gene: TRBD2
abundance: -
j_gene: TRBJ2-5
CDR3aa: CASSYGRGETQYF
CDR3nt: TGTGCCAGCAGTTACGGGAGGGGTGAGACCCAGTACTTC

v_gene: TRBV11-3
d_gene: -
abundance: -
j_gene: TRBJ2-1
CDR3aa: CASSPTASAPYNEQFF
CDR3nt: TGTGCCAGCAGCCCGACTGCTAGCGCACCCTACAATGAGCAGTTCTTC

v_gene: TRBV12-5
d_gene: TRBD1
abundance: -
j_gene: TRBJ2-7
CDR3aa: CASAPGQGLERLGEQYF
CDR3nt: TGTGCTAGTGCACCGGGACAGGGGCTAGAAAGGTTGGGCGAGCAGTACTTC

v_gene: TRBV6-4
d_gene: TRBD2
abundance: once
j_gene: TRBJ2-1
CDR3aa: CASSPSPPSGRRNEQFF
CDR3nt: TGTGCCAGCAGCCCCAGCCCGCCTAGCGGGAGAAGGAATGAGCAGTTCTTC

v_gene: TRBV2
d_gene: -
abundance: -
j_gene: TRBJ1-1
CDR3aa: CASRDSPTEAFF
CDR3nt: TGTGCCAGCAGGGACAGTCCCACTGAAGCTTTCTTT

v_gene: TRBV18
d_gene: TRBD2
abundance: once
j_gene: TRBJ2-7
CDR3aa: CASSPTWTSVTYEQYF
CDR3nt: TGTGCCAGCTCACCAACATGGACTAGCGTAACCTACGAGCAGTACTTC

v_gene: TRBV5-8
d_gene: TRBD2
abundance: -
j_gene: TRBJ2-3
CDR3aa: CASSASTSGRVGTQYF
CDR3nt: TGTGCCAGCAGCGCCTCGACTAGCGGGAGGGTCGGGACGCAGTATTTT

v_gene: TRBV6-6
d_gene: -
abundance: once
j_gene: TRBJ1-5
CDR3aa: CASSYLEVQPQHF
CDR3nt: TGTGCCAGCAGTTACTTGGAGGTCCAGCCCCAGCATTTT

v_gene: TRBV29-1
d_gene: TRBD1
abundance: -
j_gene: TRBJ1-2
CDR3aa: CSAPGQGAQGYTF
CDR3nt: TGCAGCGCTCCGGGACAGGGGGCGCAGGGCTACACCTTC

v_gene: TRBV6-6
d_gene: -
abundance: -
j_gene: TRBJ1-1
CDR3aa: CASSYRREVTEAFF
CDR3nt: TGTGCCAGCAGTTACCGTCGGGAGGTCACTGAAGCTTTCTTT

v_gene: TRBV6-1
d_gene: TRBD1
abundance: -
j_gene: TRBJ2-1
CDR3aa: CASSELQGFYNEQFF
CDR3nt: TGTGCCAGCAGTGAACTACAGGGGTTTTACAATGAGCAGTTCTTC

v_gene: TRBV20-1
d_gene: -
abundance: few
j_gene: TRBJ1-1
CDR3aa: CSAAQGRGTFF
CDR3nt: TGCAGTGCCGCTCAAGGCAGGGGAACTTTCTTT

v_gene: TRBV5-7
d_gene: TRBD1
abundance: -
j_gene: TRBJ2-7
CDR3aa: CASSFGKDRAYEQYF
CDR3nt: TGTGCCAGCAGCTTTGGCAAGGACAGGGCGTACGAGCAGTACTTC

v_gene: TRBV28
d_gene: -
abundance: -
j_gene: TRBJ1-5
CDR3aa: CASMQLGQPQHF
CDR3nt: TGTGCCAGCATGCAGTTGGGCCAGCCCCAGCATTTT